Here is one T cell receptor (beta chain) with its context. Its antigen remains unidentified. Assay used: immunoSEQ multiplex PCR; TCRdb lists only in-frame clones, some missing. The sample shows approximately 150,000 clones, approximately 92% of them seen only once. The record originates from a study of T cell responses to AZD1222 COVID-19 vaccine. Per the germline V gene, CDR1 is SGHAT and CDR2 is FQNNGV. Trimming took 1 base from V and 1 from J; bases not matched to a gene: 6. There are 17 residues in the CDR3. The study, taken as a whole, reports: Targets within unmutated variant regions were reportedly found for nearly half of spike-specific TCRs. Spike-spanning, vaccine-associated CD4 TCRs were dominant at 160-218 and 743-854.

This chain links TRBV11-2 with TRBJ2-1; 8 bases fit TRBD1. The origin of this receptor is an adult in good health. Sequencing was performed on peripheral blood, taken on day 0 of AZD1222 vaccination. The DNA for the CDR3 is TGTGCCAGCAGCTTAGGTGTGAGGGACAGGTCCTACAATGAGCAGTTCTTC. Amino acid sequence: CASSLGVRDRSYNEQFF.